This is a list of T cell receptor beta chains from one sample in a study of shared clonotypes between healthy human individuals. Here immunoSEQ multiplex PCR was the method, and the copy in TCRdb shows in-frame clones only, minus some. The table has over a million clones, around 78% seen once. The sample comprised memory CD4+ T cells from PBMCs. These receptors were obtained from a man aged 18 to 29 in good health. Some clones in this sample may be carry-over from other donors' samples. Both conserved end residues are part of each CDR3. D genes are given only for firm matches. Clone size is shown for a subset of rows, as once, few, many or a class of expanded clone.

15	TRBJ2-6	TRBV4-3	-	-	CASSLGTTGANVLTF	TGCGCCAGCAGCCTGGGTACGACTGGGGCCAACGTCCTGACTTTC
14	TRBJ1-5	TRBV10-1	-	TRBD1	CASPRPGGNQPQHF	TGCGCCAGCCCCAGGCCAGGGGGGAATCAGCCCCAGCATTTT
14	TRBJ2-1	TRBV28	-	-	CASNRQGNRNEQFF	TGTGCCAGCAACAGGCAGGGTAATCGGAATGAGCAGTTCTTC
15	TRBJ2-1	TRBV5-1	-	TRBD2	CASTILAGGPGEQFF	TGCGCCAGCACCATACTAGCGGGAGGGCCGGGTGAGCAGTTCTTC
12	TRBJ2-7	TRBV7-9	-	-	CASSRTGSEQYF	TGTGCCAGCAGCCGGACGGGATCCGAGCAGTACTTC
17	TRBJ2-2	TRBV27	-	-	CASSPQTGTGGTGELFF	TGTGCCAGCAGTCCTCAAACCGGGACCGGGGGTACCGGGGAGCTGTTTTTT
14	TRBJ1-1	TRBV7-9	-	-	CASSLEVGNTEAFF	TGTGCCAGCAGCTTAGAGGTGGGGAACACTGAAGCTTTCTTT
13	TRBJ1-1	TRBV2	few	-	CASGEEVGTEAFF	TGTGCCAGCGGCGAGGAGGTCGGCACTGAAGCTTTCTTT
14	TRBJ2-3	TRBV9	-	TRBD2	CASSATSVTDTQYF	TGTGCCAGCAGCGCGACTAGCGTGACAGATACGCAGTATTTT
17	TRBJ1-1	TRBV21-1	-	-	CASNIIPRDRMNTEAFF	TGTGCCAGCAACATTATCCCCCGGGACAGGATGAACACTGAAGCTTTCTTT